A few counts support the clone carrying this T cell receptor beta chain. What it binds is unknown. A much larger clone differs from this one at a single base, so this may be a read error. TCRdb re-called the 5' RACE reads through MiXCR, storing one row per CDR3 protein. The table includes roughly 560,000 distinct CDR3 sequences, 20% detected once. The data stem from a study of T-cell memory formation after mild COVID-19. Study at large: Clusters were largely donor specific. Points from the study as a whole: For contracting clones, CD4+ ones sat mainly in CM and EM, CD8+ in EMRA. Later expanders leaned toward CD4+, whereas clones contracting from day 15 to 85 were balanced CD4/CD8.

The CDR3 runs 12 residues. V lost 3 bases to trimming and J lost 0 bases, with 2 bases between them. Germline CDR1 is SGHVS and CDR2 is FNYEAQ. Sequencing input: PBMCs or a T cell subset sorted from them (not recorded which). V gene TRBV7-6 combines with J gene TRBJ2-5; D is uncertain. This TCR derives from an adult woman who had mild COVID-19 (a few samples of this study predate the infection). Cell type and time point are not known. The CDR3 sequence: CASSFYQETQYF. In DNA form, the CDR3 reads TGTGCCAGCAGCTTCTACCAAGAGACCCAGTACTTC. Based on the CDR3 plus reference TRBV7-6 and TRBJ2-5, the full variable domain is GAGVSQSPRYKVTKRGQDVALRCDPISGHVSLYWYRQALGQGPEFLTYFNYEAQQDKSGLPNDRFSAERPEGSISTLTIQRTEQRDSAMYRCASSFYQETQYFGPGTRLLVL.